The 2 T cell receptor beta chains presented below share a single source sample, sequenced in a study of technical replicates of blood from a few donors. TCRdb's table, derived via immunoSEQ multiplex PCR, lists solely in-frame clones and lacks some. Seen here are about 76,000 clones, 90% to 95% observed once, and the top ten hold around 0.24%. Input material: T cells isolated from PBMCs. The origin of the receptors is a human donor in good health.

CDR3 sequence reads: CASSLGGSGRETQYF. CDR3 nucleotide sequence: TGTGCCAGCAGCTTAGGGGGTAGCGGGAGGGAGACCCAGTACTTC. V is TRBV7-8 and J is TRBJ2-5; 10 nucleotides align to TRBD2. V shed 1 base and J 5 bases; nucleotides not matched to a gene: 4. CDR1 SGHVS and CDR2 FQNEAQ come from the germline V gene. The CDR3 has 15 residues. Combining the CDR3 with reference TRBV7-8 and TRBJ2-5 gives the whole variable domain GAGVSQSPRYKVAKRGQDVALRCDPISGHVSLFWYQQALGQGPEFLTYFQNEAQLDKSGLPSDRFFAERPEGSVSTLKIQRTQQEDSAVYLCASSLGGSGRETQYFGPGTRLLVL.

DNA of the CDR3: TGTGCCAGCGCGGCGGGCGTCTCCTACAATGAGCAGTTCTTC. Its protein is CASAAGVSYNEQFF. The chain links TRBV7-9 to TRBJ2-1; possible D gene TRBD2, 5 bases. CDR1 and CDR2 from the germline V gene are SEHNR and FQNEAQ (reference sequence). The V end lost 8 bases, the J end lost 0 bases, and 11 bases lay between the germline ends. The CDR3 loop spans 14 amino acids.